This TCR beta chain appears in the sequencing data of a study of shared clonotypes between healthy human individuals (dated by TCRdb to the early 2020s). A note on the overall study: A few men and a couple of women, aged 18 to 49 years, made up the cohort. Blood TCR repertoires of about 5 healthy adults were deeply sequenced to estimate repertoire size and the extent of clonotype sharing between individuals. To increase sequencing depth and limit assay-specific biases, different laboratories used diverse techniques to prepare libraries and sequence TCR repertoires. Each donor's leukapheresis produced roughly between roughly 0.94 and 9.5 billion PBMCs. What the research found in general, with its limitations: Pairwise subsampling indicated that sequencing depth was expected to affect the degree of clonotype sharing among donors. Because the study included only a small number of donors, the genetic and exposure-history diversity represented was limited. Only blood was sampled, and tissue TCR repertoires likely differ from those in blood.

Healthy HIV-negative adults with no recently reported acute infections or vaccinations were included as donors. All donors were Caucasian adults living in Nashville, Tennessee, USA. In the unsorted samples, roughly 90 million PBMCs were counted, and genomic DNA was extracted using the QIAamp DNA Blood Mini kit. Blood was collected by leukapheresis, and PBMCs were isolated by Ficoll-Histopaque density gradient centrifugation and then cryopreserved in liquid nitrogen vapor phase. V is clipped by 4 bases and J by 5 bases, and the sequence between their germline boundaries is 12 bases long. Including the terminal cysteine and phenylalanine, the CDR3 comprises 13 residues. CDR3 DNA is the only sequence kept; it has 39 bases, read in frame from the first base. CDR1 and CDR2 are read off the germline V gene as SGDLS and YYNGEE. Using the deep immunoSEQ assay, TCR CDR3 regions were amplified from genomic DNA by multiplex PCR. For each cell subset, the extracted genomic DNA was distributed evenly across all wells of several immunoSEQ 96-well plates, and each plate served as one replicate. For unsorted PBMC, roughly 330 ng of genomic DNA, equivalent to about 32,000 T cell genomes, went into each replicate PCR. Genomic DNA from unsorted PBMC was sequenced over ten immunoSEQ deep assay plates. The purified libraries were quantified using a Qubit 3.0 fluorometer, sized with a Bioanalyzer 2100, and then quantified again using the KAPA Library Quantification kit. A separate single-read 150-cycle Illumina NextSeq 550 flow cell was used to sequence each immunoSEQ 96-well plate. The authors' analysis ran thus. The immunoSEQ output contained only junctional sequences without quality scores, so filtering could not match that applied to full-length reads. Sequences were annotated with PyIR, a Python wrapper for IgBLAST v1.9, using IMGT germline references to assign V/J genes and CDR3. Reads were filtered out if the reads had weak V/J assignments (E-value above 1e-6), no CDR3, stop codons, out-of-frame junctions, or ambiguous translated residues. V3J clonotypes were defined by identical inferred V gene, J gene, and CDR3 amino acid sequence. To compute the percentage overlap between repertoires, the number of shared unique clonotypes was divided by the size of the smaller repertoire. RTK rarefaction, the Chao1 estimator, and Recon v2.1 estimates of unobserved clonotypes were used to assess repertoire richness. TCRdb provides this immuneACCESS table in a form limited to in-frame rearrangements. Some clones are lacking; in checked studies, under half of them reflect an unresolved V gene, and why the rest are absent is not known. D and trimming come from the DNA, and the V and J calls and clone size come from that table. The sample contains about half a million clones, 70% to 85% of them found a single time. The ten most abundant clones make up about an eighth of the sample.

With regard to this clone: Its antigen remains unidentified. The record has no base qualities; no much larger clone is one base away.

Sequencing was performed on PBMCs. This clonotype was sampled from a woman in her thirties or forties in good health. Some clones in this sample may be carry-over from other donors' samples. The chain joins TRBV9 to TRBJ2-5, and TRBD2 may be the D gene, going by 6 matching bases. CDR3 protein: CASSLIGGETQYF. The DNA sequence is as follows: TGTGCCAGCAGCCTCATAGGAGGGGAGACCCAGTACTTC.